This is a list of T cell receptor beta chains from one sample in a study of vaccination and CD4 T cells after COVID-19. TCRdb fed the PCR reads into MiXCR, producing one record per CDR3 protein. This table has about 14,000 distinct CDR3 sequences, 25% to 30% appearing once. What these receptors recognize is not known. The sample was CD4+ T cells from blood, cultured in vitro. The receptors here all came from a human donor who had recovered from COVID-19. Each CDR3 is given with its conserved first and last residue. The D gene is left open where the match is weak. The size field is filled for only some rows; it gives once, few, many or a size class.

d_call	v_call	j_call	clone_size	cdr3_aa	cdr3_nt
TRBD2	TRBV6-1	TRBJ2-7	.	CASSERSGTSGGYHEQYF	TGTGCCAGCAGTGAACGTTCGGGTACTAGCGGGGGGTACCACGAGCAGTACTTC
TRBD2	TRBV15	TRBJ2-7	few	CATSSPRGGLAGRQYF	TGTGCCACCAGCAGCCCTAGGGGCGGACTAGCGGGGCGGCAGTACTTC
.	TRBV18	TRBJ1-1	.	CASSPLKIMNTEAFF	TGTGCCAGCTCACCCCTGAAAATTATGAACACTGAAGCTTTCTTT
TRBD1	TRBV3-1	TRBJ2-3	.	CASSPWDRTDTQYF	TGTGCCAGCAGCCCATGGGACAGAACAGATACGCAGTATTTT
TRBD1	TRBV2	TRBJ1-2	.	CASRPAGGINYGYTF	TGTGCCAGCAGACCGGCAGGGGGGATTAACTATGGCTACACCTTC
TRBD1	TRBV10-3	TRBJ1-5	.	CAISRQGARDQPQHF	TGTGCCATCAGCCGACAGGGGGCAAGGGATCAGCCCCAGCATTTT
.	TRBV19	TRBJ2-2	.	CASSSQGGDTGELFF	TGTGCCAGTTCATCTCAGGGGGGGGACACCGGGGAGCTGTTTTTT
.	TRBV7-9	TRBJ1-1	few	CASSEGTLETEAFF	TGTGCCAGCAGCGAAGGGACATTGGAGACTGAAGCTTTCTTT
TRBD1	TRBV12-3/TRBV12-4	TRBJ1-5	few	CASSPGSTGGDQPQHF	TGTGCCAGCAGTCCTGGATCGACAGGGGGTGATCAGCCCCAGCATTTT
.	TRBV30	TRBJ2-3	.	CAWSVGLDTQYF	TGTGCCTGGAGTGTGGGGCTAGATACGCAGTATTTT
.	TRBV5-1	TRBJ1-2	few	CASSLSHSVPGTKKANYGYTF	TGCGCCAGCAGCTTGTCCCACAGTGTCCCCGGGACGAAAAAAGCTAACTATGGCTACACCTTC
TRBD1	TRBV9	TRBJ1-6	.	CASSVDPQGDPPLHF	TGTGCCAGCAGCGTGGACCCACAGGGGGATCCACCCCTCCACTTT
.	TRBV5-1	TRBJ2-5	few	CASSPIGIIGETQYF	TGCGCCAGCAGCCCTATCGGGATTATAGGAGAGACCCAGTACTTC
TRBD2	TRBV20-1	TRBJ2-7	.	CSAVPSGGFYEQYF	TGCAGTGCTGTCCCTAGCGGGGGGTTCTACGAGCAGTACTTC
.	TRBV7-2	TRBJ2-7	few	CASSESSSYEQYF	TGTGCCAGCAGCGAATCAAGCTCCTACGAGCAGTACTTC
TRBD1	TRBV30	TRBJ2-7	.	CAWARGQGAVGQYF	TGTGCCTGGGCCCGGGGACAGGGGGCCGTAGGGCAGTACTTC
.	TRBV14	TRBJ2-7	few	CASSQIGASHYEQYF	TGTGCCAGCAGCCAAATAGGGGCCTCCCACTACGAGCAGTACTTC
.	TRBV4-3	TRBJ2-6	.	CASSQEPGSTSGANVLTF	TGCGCCAGCAGCCAAGAGCCAGGGTCGACTTCTGGGGCCAACGTCCTGACTTTC
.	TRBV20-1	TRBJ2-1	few	CSASARYNEQFF	TGCAGTGCTAGCGCCAGGTACAATGAGCAGTTCTTC
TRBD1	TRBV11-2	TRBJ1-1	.	CASTKGRGRTVNTEAFF	TGTGCCAGCACCAAGGGGAGGGGGCGGACCGTGAACACTGAAGCTTTCTTT
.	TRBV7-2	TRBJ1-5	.	CASSPSGTNNQPQHF	TGTGCCAGCAGCCCTAGCGGGACCAACAATCAGCCCCAGCATTTT
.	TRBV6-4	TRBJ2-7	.	CASSDLWGEQYF	TGTGCCAGCAGTGACCTTTGGGGCGAGCAGTACTTC
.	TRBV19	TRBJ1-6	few	CASSIARYNSPLHF	TGTGCCAGTAGTATCGCCAGATATAATTCACCCCTCCACTTT
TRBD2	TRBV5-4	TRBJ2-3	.	CASQTGGGNTDTQYF	TGTGCCAGCCAGACCGGCGGGGGGAACACAGATACGCAGTATTTT
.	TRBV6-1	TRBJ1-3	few	CASSQVSGNTIYF	TGTGCCAGCAGCCAGGTCTCTGGAAACACCATATATTTT
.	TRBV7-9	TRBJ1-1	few	CASSLGKAFF	TGTGCCAGCAGCTTAGGAAAAGCTTTCTTT
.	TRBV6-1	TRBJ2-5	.	CASSPGLKETQYF	TGTGCCAGCAGTCCAGGACTAAAAGAGACCCAGTACTTC
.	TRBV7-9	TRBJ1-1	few	CASSLWGASIIFF	TGTGCCAGCAGCTTATGGGGGGCATCGATCATTTTCTTT
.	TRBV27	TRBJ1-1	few	CASSPGRTGRRGSAEAFF	TGTGCCAGCAGTCCTGGGCGCACTGGAAGAAGGGGTAGCGCTGAAGCTTTCTTT
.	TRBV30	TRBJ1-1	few	CAWSVFERLNTEAFF	TGTGCCTGGAGTGTATTTGAACGACTGAACACTGAAGCTTTCTTT
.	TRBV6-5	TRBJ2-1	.	CASSYSTASAGHEQFF	TGTGCCAGCAGTTACTCGACGGCTAGCGCCGGACATGAGCAGTTCTTC
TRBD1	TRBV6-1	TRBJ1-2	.	CASSETRGPGGYTF	TGTGCCAGCAGTGAAACCAGGGGGCCTGGTGGCTACACCTTC
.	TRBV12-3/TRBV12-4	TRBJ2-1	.	CASSFLPGVYNEQFF	TGTGCCAGCAGTTTCCTCCCAGGGGTTTACAATGAGCAGTTCTTC
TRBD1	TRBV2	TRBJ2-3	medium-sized	CASSEIQGAIDTQYF	TGTGCCAGCAGTGAAATACAGGGGGCTATTGATACGCAGTATTTT
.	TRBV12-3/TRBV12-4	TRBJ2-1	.	CASTPSGRIGNEQFF	TGTGCCAGCACCCCGAGCGGTCGGATTGGGAATGAGCAGTTCTTC
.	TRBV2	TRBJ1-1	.	CASNERGPEAFF	TGTGCCAGCAATGAACGGGGGCCTGAAGCTTTCTTT
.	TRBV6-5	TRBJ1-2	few	CASSLPSGEYGYTF	TGTGCCAGCAGTTTACCGAGTGGGGAATATGGCTACACCTTC
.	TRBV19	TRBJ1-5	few	CASMMRDQPQHF	TGTGCCAGTATGATGCGGGATCAGCCCCAGCATTTT
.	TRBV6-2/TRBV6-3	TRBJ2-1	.	CASARASSSYNEQFF	TGTGCCAGCGCTCGCGCCTCCTCCTCCTACAATGAGCAGTTCTTC
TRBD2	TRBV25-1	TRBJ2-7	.	CASRPRGGSYEQYF	TGTGCCAGCAGGCCTCGGGGAGGGTCCTACGAGCAGTACTTC
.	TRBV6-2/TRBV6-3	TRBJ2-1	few	CAISTNGGNEQFF	TGTGCCATCTCTACAAACGGGGGCAATGAGCAGTTCTTC
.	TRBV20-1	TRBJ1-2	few	CSAVSPTTRGYGYTF	TGCAGTGCCGTAAGCCCGACGACCAGGGGCTATGGCTACACCTTC
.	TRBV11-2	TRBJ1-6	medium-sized	CASSPKGLTNSPLHF	TGTGCCAGCAGCCCAAAGGGACTGACTAATTCACCCCTCCACTTT
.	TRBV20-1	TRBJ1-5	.	CSARESGTVDQPQHF	TGCAGTGCTAGAGAATCCGGGACGGTGGATCAGCCCCAGCATTTT